The 10 T cell receptor beta chains given below trace back to one sample, sequenced in a study of OX40 agonist ivuxolimab in advanced cancers. The repertoire was sequenced with immunoSEQ multiplex PCR; TCRdb's copy has only in-frame clones and lacks some. The table shows 75,000 or so clones, with 84% occurring only once. Material: CD4+ or CD8+ T cells sorted from blood, obtained in a trial of the OX40 agonist ivuxolimab. The receptors stem from an adult with an advanced solid tumor such as melanoma, head and neck, liver or kidney cancer.

The chain recombines TRBV6-5 with TRBJ1-4; no clear D. This CDR3 comprises 14 residues. Germline V CDR1 and CDR2: MNHEY, SVGAGI. Trimming shortened V by 1 base and J by 4 bases, and 7 bases separated the two germline ends. CDR3 nucleotide sequence: TGTGCCAGCAGTTACTTGGGGAGTAATGAAAAACTGTTTTTT. Translation gives CASSYLGSNEKLFF.

The chain recombines TRBV5-1 with TRBJ1-1, with D hard to call. Trimming took off 0 bases at V and 3 bases at J, with 12 bases between the two ends. Germline-derived CDR1 and CDR2 are SGHRS and YFSETQ. The CDR3 spans 15 residues. The CDR3 sequence: CASSLGGLGDTEAFF. CDR3 nucleotide sequence: TGCGCCAGCAGCTTGGGGGGTTTGGGCGACACTGAAGCTTTCTTT.

The V gene is TRBV25-1, the J gene TRBJ1-5, with no clear D. The germline V and J ends were trimmed by 2 bases and 6 bases, with 14 bases remaining between them. Germline values: CDR1 MGHDK, CDR2 SYGVNS. The CDR3 is 15 residues long. CDR3 nucleotides: TGTGCCAGCAGTGAACTCGGAATCCGAGGTCAGCCCCAGCATTTT. Its translation: CASSELGIRGQPQHF.

V usage is TRBV28 and J usage is TRBJ1-2; possibly TRBD1 for D (5 bases). The germline V gene has CDR1 MDHEN and CDR2 SYDVKM. The CDR3 totals 14 residues. With 7 bases removed from V and 2 bases from J, the gap between germline ends came to 14 bases. The CDR3 region is CASNGAGRNYGYTF. The CDR3 DNA sequence: TGTGCCAGCAATGGGGCAGGGCGGAACTATGGCTACACCTTC.

This rearrangement joins TRBV9 to TRBJ2-1, with TRBD2 identical over 8 bases. This CDR3 contains 16 residues. Germline V gene lookup returns CDR1 SGDLS and CDR2 YYNGEE. The V and J ends lost 3 bases and 0 bases, in that order; junction bases with no gene match: 5. Here the CDR3 reads CASSGTSRSSYNEQFF. The CDR3 nucleotides read TGTGCCAGCAGCGGGACTAGCCGGAGCTCCTACAATGAGCAGTTCTTC.

The V call is TRBV7-8, the J call TRBJ2-7; tentatively, D is TRBD1 (6 bases). The CDR3 sequence is 14 residues long. V was clipped by 2 bases and J by 3 bases, with 11 bases between them. The germline V gene has CDR1 SGHVS and CDR2 FQNEAQ. CDR3 nucleotides: TGTGCCAGCAGCTTAAGGACAGTCGGCTACGAGCAGTACTTC. This translates into CASSLRTVGYEQYF.

This clone was detected only once. The chain carries TRBV5-1 and TRBJ1-3, with a possible D match to TRBD1 (6 bases). The CDR3 is 15 residues long. CDR1 and CDR2 from the germline V gene are SGHRS and YFSETQ. Trimming cost V 4 bases and J 2 bases, with 13 bases left between them. The chain's CDR3 is CASSPDAGAGNTIYF. DNA of the CDR3: TGCGCCAGCAGCCCGGATGCAGGGGCTGGAAACACCATATATTTT.

CDR3 DNA: TGCGCCAGCAGCGCCGAACCCAGGGGGGGCACTGAAGCTTTCTTT. Encoded protein: CASSAEPRGGTEAFF. The chain uses TRBV5-1 and TRBJ1-1; 7 bases align to TRBD1. The germline gives CDR1 SGHRS, CDR2 YFSETQ. The ends lost 4 bases at V and 4 bases at J; junction bases unmatched: 10. The CDR3 runs 15 residues.

This sequence joins TRBV29-1 and TRBJ1-2; 8 nucleotides align to TRBD1. Trimming at V came to 7 bases and at J to 8 bases, leaving 18 bases not matched to a gene. The germline CDR1 and CDR2 sequences are SQVTM and ANQGSEA. The CDR3 consists of 15 residues. The CDR3, as DNA: TGCAGCGCTTTTGACAGGGGCACCGAACCGGGGGGCTACACCTTC. Its translation: CSAFDRGTEPGGYTF.

The chain employs TRBV28 and TRBJ2-7; D might be TRBD1 or TRBD2, each matching 5 bases. The V end was cut by 4 bases, the J end by 5 bases, with 18 bases between. Germline CDR1 reads MDHEN; CDR2 reads SYDVKM. This CDR3 has 15 amino acids. CDR3 amino acids: CASSSPIEGINEQYF. In DNA form, the CDR3 reads TGTGCCAGCAGTTCCCCGATCGAGGGGATCAACGAGCAGTACTTC. The full variable domain, in which reference TRBV28 and TRBJ2-7 provide the parts outside the CDR3, is DVKVTQSSRYLVKRTGEKVFLECVQDMDHENMFWYRQDPGLGLRLIYFSYDVKMKEKGDIPEGYSVSREKKERFSLILESASTNQTSMYLCASSSPIEGINEQYFGPGTRLTVT.